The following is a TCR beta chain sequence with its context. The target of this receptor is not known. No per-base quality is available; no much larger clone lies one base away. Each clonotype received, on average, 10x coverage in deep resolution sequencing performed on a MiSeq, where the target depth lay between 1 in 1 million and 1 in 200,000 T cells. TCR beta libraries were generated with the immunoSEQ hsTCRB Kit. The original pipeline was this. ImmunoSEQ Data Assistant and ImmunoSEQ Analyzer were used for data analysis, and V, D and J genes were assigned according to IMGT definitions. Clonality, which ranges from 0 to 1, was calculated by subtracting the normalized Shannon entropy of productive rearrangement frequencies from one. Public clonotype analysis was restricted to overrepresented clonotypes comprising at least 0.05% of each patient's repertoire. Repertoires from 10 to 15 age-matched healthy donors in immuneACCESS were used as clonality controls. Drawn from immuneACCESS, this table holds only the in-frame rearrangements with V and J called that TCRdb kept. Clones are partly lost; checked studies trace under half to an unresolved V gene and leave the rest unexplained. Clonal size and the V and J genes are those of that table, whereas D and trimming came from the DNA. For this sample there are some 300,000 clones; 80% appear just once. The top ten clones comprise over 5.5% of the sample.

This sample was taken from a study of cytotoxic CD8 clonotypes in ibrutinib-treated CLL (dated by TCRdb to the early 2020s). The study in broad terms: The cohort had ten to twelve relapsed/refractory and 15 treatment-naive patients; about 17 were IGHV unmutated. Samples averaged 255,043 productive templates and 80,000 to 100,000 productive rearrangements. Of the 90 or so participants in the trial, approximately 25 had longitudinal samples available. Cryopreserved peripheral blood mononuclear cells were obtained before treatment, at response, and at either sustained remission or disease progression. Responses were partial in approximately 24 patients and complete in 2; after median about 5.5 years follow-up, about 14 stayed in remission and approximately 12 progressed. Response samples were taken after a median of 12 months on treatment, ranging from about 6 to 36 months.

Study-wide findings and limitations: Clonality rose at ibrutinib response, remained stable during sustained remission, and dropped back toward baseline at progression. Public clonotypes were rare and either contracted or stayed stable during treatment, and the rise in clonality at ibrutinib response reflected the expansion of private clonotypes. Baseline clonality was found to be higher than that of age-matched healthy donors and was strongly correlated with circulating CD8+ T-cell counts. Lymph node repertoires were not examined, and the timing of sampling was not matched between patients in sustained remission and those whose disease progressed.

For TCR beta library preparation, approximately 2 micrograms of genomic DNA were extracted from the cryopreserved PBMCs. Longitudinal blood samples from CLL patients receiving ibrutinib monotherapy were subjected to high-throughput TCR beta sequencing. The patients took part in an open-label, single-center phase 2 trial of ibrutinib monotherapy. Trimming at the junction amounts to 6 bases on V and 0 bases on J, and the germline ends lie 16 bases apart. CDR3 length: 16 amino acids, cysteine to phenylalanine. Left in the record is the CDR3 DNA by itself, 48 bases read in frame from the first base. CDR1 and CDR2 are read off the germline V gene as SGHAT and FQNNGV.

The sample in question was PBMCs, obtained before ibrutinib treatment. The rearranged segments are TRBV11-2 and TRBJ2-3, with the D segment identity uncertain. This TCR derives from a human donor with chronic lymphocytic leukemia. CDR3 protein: CASRSPRSSSTDTQYF. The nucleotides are TGTGCCAGCAGGTCGCCGAGATCTTCTAGCACAGATACGCAGTATTTT.